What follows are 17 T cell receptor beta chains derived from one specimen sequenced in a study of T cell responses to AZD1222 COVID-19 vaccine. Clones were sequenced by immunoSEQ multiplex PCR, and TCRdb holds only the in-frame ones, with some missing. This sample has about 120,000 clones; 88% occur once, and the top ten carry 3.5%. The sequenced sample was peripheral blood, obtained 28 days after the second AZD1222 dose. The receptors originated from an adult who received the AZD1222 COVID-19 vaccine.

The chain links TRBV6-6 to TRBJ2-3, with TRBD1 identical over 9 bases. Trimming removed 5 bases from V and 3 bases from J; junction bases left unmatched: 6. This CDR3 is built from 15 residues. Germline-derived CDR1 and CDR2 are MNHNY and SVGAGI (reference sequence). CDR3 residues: CASSDDRGRTDTQYF. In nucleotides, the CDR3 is TGTGCCAGCAGTGACGACAGGGGGAGGACAGATACGCAGTATTTT.

The CDR3 coding sequence is TGTGCCCGGTGGGCCGACAGATCGGGAATTTTCGGCTACACCTTC. Its protein product is CARWADRSGIFGYTF. The chain employs TRBV9 and TRBJ1-2, with a weak D call TRBD1 (5 bases). Germline V gene data show CDR1 as SGDLS and CDR2 as YYNGEE. The ends were cut back, 10 bases at V and 8 bases at J, with 27 bases in the middle. This CDR3 is 15 amino acids long.

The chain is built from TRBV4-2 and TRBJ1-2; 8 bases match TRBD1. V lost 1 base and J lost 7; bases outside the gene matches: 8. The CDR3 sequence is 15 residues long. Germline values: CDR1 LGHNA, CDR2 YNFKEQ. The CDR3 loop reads CASSQGLDRVVGYTF. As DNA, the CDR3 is TGTGCCAGCAGCCAAGGGCTGGACAGGGTGGTTGGCTACACCTTC.

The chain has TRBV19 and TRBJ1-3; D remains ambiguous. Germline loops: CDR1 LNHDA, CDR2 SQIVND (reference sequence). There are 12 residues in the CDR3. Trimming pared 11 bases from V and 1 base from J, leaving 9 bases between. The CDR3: CACRSSGNTIYF. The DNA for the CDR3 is TGTGCCTGCAGATCTTCTGGAAACACCATATATTTT.

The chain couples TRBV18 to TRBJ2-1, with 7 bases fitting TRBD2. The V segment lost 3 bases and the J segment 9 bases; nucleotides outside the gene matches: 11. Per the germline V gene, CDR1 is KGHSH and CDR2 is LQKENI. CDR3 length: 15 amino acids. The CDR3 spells CASSPKGLDTFEQFF. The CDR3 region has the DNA TGTGCCAGCTCACCTAAAGGACTAGACACCTTTGAGCAGTTCTTC.

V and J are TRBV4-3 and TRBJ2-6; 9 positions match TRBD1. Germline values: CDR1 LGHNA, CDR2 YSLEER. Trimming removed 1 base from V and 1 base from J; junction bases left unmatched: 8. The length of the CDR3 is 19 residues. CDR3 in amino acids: CASSQGRDRVFSGANVLTF. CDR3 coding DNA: TGCGCCAGCAGCCAAGGACGGGACAGGGTATTTTCTGGGGCCAACGTCCTGACTTTC.

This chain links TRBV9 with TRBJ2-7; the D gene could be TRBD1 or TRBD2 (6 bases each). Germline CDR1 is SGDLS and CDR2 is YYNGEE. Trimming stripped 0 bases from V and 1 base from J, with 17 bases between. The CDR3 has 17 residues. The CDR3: CASSVESSGGLSYEQYF. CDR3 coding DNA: TGTGCCAGCAGCGTAGAAAGTTCCGGGGGCCTTTCCTACGAGCAGTACTTC. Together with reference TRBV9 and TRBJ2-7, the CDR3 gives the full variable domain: DSGVTQTPKHLITATGQRVTLRCSPRSGDLSVYWYQQSLDQGLQFLIQYYNGEERAKGNILERFSAQQFPDLHSELNLSSLELGDSALYFCASSVESSGGLSYEQYFGPGTRLTVT.

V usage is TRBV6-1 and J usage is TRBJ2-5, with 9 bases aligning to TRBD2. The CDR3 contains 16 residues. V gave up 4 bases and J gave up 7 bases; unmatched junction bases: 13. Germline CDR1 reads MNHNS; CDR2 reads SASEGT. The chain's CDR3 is CASSVAGGAGEGTQYF. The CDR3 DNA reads TGTGCCAGCAGTGTTGCGGGGGGGGCAGGGGAAGGGACCCAGTACTTC.

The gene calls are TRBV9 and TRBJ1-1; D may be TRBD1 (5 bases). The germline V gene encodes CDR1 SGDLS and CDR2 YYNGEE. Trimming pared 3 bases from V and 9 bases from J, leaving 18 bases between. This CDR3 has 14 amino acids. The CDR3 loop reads CASSADKGEGKAFF. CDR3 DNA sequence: TGTGCCAGCAGCGCAGACAAAGGAGAGGGGAAAGCTTTCTTT.

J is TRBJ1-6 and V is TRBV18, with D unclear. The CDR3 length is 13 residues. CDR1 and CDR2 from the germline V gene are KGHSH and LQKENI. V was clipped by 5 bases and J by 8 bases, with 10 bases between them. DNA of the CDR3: TGTGCCAGCTCAGATAAGTCCGATTCACCCCTCCACTTT. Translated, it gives CASSDKSDSPLHF.

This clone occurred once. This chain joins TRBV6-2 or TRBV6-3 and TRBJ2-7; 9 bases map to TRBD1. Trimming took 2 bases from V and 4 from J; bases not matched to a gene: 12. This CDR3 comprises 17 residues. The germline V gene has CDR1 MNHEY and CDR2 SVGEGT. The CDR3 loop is CASSYGVPGQGLYEQYF. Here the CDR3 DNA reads TGTGCCAGCAGTTACGGCGTCCCGGGACAGGGACTATACGAGCAGTACTTC.

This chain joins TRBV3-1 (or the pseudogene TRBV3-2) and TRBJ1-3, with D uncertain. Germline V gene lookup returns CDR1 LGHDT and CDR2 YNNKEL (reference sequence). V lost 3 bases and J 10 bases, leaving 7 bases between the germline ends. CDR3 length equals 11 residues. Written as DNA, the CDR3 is TGTGCCAGCAGCCAGACCGGGACCATATATTTT. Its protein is CASSQTGTIYF.

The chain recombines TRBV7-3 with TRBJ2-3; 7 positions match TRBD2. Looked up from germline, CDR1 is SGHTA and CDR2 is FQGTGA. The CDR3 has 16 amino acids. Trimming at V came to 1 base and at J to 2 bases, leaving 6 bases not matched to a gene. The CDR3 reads CASSLIPSGYTDTQYF. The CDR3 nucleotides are TGTGCCAGCAGCTTAATCCCTAGCGGATACACAGATACGCAGTATTTT.

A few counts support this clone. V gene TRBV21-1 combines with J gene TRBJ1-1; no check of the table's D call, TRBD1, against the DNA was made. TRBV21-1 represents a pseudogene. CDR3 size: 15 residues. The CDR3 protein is CASSKWDRGDTEAFF. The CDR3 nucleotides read TGTGCCAGCAGCAAATGGGACAGGGGGGACACTGAAGCTTTCTTT.

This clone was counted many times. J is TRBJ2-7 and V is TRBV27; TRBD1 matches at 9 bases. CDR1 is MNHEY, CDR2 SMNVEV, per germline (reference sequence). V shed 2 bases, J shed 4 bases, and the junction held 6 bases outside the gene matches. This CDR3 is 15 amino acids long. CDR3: CASSLIGQGYYEQYF. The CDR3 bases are TGTGCCAGCAGTTTAATCGGACAGGGGTATTACGAGCAGTACTTC.

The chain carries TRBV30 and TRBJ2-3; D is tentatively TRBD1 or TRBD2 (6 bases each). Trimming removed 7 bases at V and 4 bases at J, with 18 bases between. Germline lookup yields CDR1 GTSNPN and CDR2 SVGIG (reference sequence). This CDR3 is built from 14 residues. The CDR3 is CALRLEGEADTQYF. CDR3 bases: TGTGCCTTAAGACTAGAGGGGGAAGCAGATACGCAGTATTTT.

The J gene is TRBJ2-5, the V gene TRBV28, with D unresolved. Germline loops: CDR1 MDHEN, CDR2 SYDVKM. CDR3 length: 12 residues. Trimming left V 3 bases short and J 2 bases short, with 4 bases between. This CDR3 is CASSFLQETQYF. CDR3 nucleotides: TGTGCCAGCAGTTTTCTTCAAGAGACCCAGTACTTC.